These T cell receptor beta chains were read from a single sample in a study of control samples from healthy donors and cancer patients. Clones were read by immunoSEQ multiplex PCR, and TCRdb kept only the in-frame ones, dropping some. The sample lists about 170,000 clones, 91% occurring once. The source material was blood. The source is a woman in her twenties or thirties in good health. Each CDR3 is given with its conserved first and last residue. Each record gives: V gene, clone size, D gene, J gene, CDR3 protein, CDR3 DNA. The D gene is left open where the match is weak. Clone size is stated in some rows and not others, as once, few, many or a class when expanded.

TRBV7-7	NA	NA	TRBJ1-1	CASSLERNTEAFF	TGTGCCAGCAGCTTAGAACGGAACACTGAAGCTTTCTTT
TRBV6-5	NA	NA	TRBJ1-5	CASSYAQNSNQPQHF	TGTGCCAGCAGTTACGCACAGAATAGCAATCAGCCCCAGCATTTT
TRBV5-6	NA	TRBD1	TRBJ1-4	CASSLVGQGEKLFF	TGTGCCAGCAGCTTGGTGGGACAGGGCGAAAAACTGTTTTTT
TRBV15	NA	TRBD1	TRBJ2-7	CATAGGRSYEQYF	TGTGCCACAGCAGGGGGCAGGTCCTACGAGCAGTACTTC
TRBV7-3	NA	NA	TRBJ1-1	CASSLGQNTEAFF	TGTGCCAGCAGCCTTGGACAGAACACTGAAGCTTTCTTT
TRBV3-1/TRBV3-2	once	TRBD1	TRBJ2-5	CASSQATGGSETQYF	TGTGCCAGCAGCCAGGCAACAGGGGGATCCGAGACCCAGTACTTC
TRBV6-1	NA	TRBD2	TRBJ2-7	CASSEGGLVSAEQYF	TGTGCCAGCAGTGAAGGTGGACTAGTAAGTGCCGAGCAGTACTTC
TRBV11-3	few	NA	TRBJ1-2	CASTPLQINYGYTF	TGTGCCAGCACCCCGCTACAGATTAACTATGGCTACACCTTC
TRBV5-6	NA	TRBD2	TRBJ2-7	CASSLAGNSYEQYF	TGTGCCAGCAGCCTAGCGGGGAACTCCTACGAGCAGTACTTC
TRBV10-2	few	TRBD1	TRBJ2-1	CASIISGQGAYNEQFF	TGCGCCAGCATTATTTCGGGACAGGGGGCCTACAATGAGCAGTTCTTC
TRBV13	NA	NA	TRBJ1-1	CASSPRRGTEAFF	TGTGCCAGCAGCCCCCGGAGAGGGACTGAAGCTTTCTTT
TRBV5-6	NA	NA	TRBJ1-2	CASSQPNYGYTF	TGTGCCAGCAGCCAACCTAACTATGGCTACACCTTC
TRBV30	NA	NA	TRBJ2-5	CAWSRWLEETQYF	TGTGCCTGGAGTAGGTGGTTGGAAGAGACCCAGTACTTC
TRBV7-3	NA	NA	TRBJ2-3	CASSRTGTDTQYF	TGTGCCAGCAGCCGTACTGGCACAGATACGCAGTATTTT
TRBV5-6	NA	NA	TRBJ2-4	CASSPLGSGNIQYF	TGTGCCAGCAGCCCCCTGGGGTCTGGAAACATTCAGTACTTC
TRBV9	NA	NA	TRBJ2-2	CASSTTRNTGELFF	TGTGCCAGCAGCACCACTAGGAACACCGGGGAGCTGTTTTTT
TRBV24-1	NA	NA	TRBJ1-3	CATSEAGASGNTIYF	TGTGCCACCAGTGAGGCAGGGGCCTCTGGAAACACCATATATTTT
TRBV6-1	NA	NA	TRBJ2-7	CASSEVGGRGDEQYF	TGTGCCAGCAGTGAAGTAGGGGGGCGCGGCGACGAGCAGTACTTC
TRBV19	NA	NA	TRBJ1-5	CASSMRQGNQPQHF	TGTGCCAGTAGTATGAGACAGGGCAATCAGCCCCAGCATTTT
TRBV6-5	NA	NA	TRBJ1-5	CASRGGIYSNQPQHF	TGTGCCAGCAGGGGGGGCATTTATAGCAATCAGCCCCAGCATTTT
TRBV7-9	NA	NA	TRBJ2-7	CASSLRQSYEQYF	TGTGCCAGCAGCTTAAGGCAGTCCTACGAGCAGTACTTC
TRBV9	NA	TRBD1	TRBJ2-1	CASSVEGTVNEQFF	TGTGCCAGCAGCGTAGAGGGGACAGTCAATGAGCAGTTCTTC
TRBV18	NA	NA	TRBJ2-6	CASSPGLFRSGANVLTF	TGTGCCAGCTCACCGGGACTCTTTCGCTCTGGGGCCAACGTCCTGACTTTC
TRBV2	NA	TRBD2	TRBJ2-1	CASSPSSGTDEQFF	TGTGCCAGCAGCCCATCTAGCGGTACCGATGAGCAGTTCTTC
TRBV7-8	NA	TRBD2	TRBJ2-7	CASSPLAGSSYEQYF	TGTGCCAGCAGCCCTCTAGCGGGTTCTTCCTACGAGCAGTACTTC
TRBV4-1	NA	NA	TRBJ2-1	CASSQAAEQFF	TGCGCCAGCAGCCAAGCAGCTGAGCAGTTCTTC